These 9 T cell receptor beta chains were all obtained from the same sample, sequenced in a study. The sorted Tregs were CD4+CD25+CD127-/low cells. One entry per CDR3 protein results from TCRdb running MiXCR on the 5' RACE reads. The sample holds 55,000 or so distinct CDR3 sequences, roughly 20% seen once. The sequenced sample was tumor-infiltrating Tregs sorted from the breast tumor. The receptors were gathered from a female donor with breast cancer.

A few counts support this clonotype. The chain joins TRBV5-1 to TRBJ2-7, with TRBD1 identical over 8 bases. Looked up from germline, CDR1 is SGHRS and CDR2 is YFSETQ. CDR3 length equals 13 residues. The J segment lost 6 bases and the V segment lost 3 bases, leaving 5 bases of the junction unmatched. CDR3 in amino acids: CASSSQGATEQYF. CDR3 nucleotide sequence: TGCGCCAGCAGCTCGCAGGGGGCGACCGAGCAGTACTTC.

The chain joins TRBV5-1 to TRBJ1-2; 10 bases align to TRBD1. The ends lost 3 bases at V and 9 bases at J; junction bases unmatched: 8. The CDR3 loop spans 14 amino acids. From germline, CDR1 is SGHRS and CDR2 YFSETQ. The DNA of the CDR3 is TGCGCCAGCAGCTCCTCCGGGACAGGGGTTAGCTACACCTTC. Translated: CASSSSGTGVSYTF. The whole variable domain, remainder taken from reference TRBV5-1 and TRBJ1-2, is KAGVTQTPRYLIKTRGQQVTLSCSPISGHRSVSWYQQTPGQGLQFLFEYFSETQRNKGNFPGRFSGRQFSNSRSEMNVSTLELGDSALYLCASSSSGTGVSYTFGSGTRLTVV.

The table lists this clonotype with many counts. This CDR3 reads CASSQGYVRGRLAKNIQYF. The CDR3 nucleotides read TGCGCCAGCAGCCAAGGATATGTTCGCGGGAGGCTAGCCAAAAACATTCAGTACTTC. The V call is TRBV4-1, the J call TRBJ2-4, with 8 bases fitting TRBD2. The CDR3 contains 19 residues. V lost 1 base to trimming and J lost 0 bases; unmatched junction nucleotides: 11. The V gene's germline CDR1 is MGHRA and CDR2 YSYEKL.

This sequence joins TRBV9 and TRBJ2-5; D is unresolved. The CDR3 runs 13 residues. V was pared by 0 bases and J by 5 bases, with 8 bases between. The V gene's germline CDR1 is SGDLS and CDR2 YYNGEE. The chain's CDR3 is CASSVEGFETQYF. In DNA form, the CDR3 reads TGTGCCAGCAGCGTAGAAGGGTTCGAGACCCAGTACTTC. Filled out from reference TRBV9 and TRBJ2-5, the complete variable domain reads DSGVTQTPKHLITATGQRVTLRCSPRSGDLSVYWYQQSLDQGLQFLIQYYNGEERAKGNILERFSAQQFPDLHSELNLSSLELGDSALYFCASSVEGFETQYFGPGTRLLVL.

Ten or more counts support this clonotype. The chain links TRBV20-1 to TRBJ1-1; D uncertain. Germline lookup yields CDR1 DFQATT and CDR2 SNEGSKA (reference sequence). The CDR3 has 14 amino acids. V lost 5 bases to trimming and J lost 2 bases, with 15 bases between them. Here the CDR3 DNA reads TGCAGTGCTCCACGAGAGGGTAGAAACACTGAAGCTTTCTTT. It is translated as CSAPREGRNTEAFF.

The chain couples TRBV13 to TRBJ2-7; no clear D gene. CDR1 is PRHDT, CDR2 FYEKMQ, per germline (reference sequence). The CDR3 covers 12 residues. V lost 8 bases and J lost 0, with 8 bases in between. For the CDR3, the DNA is TGTGCCAGCCCAAACCACTCCTACGAGCAGTACTTC. Its translation is CASPNHSYEQYF.

This clonotype was counted ten times or more. The chain recombines TRBV12-3 or TRBV12-4 with TRBJ2-3; D possibly uses TRBD1 or TRBD2 (6 bases each). There are 13 residues in the CDR3. V dropped 5 bases and J dropped 8 bases, with 14 bases sitting between them. CDR3 DNA: TGTGCCAGCAGTCTCCGACAGGAGGGTACGCAGTATTTT. Protein product: CASSLRQEGTQYF.

This clonotype was detected a few times. This chain links TRBV24-1 with TRBJ2-1; TRBD2 matches 10 bases. The CDR3 sequence is 18 residues long. The J segment lost 6 bases and the V segment lost 4 bases, leaving 14 bases of the junction unmatched. Germline V lookup: CDR1 KGHDR, CDR2 SFDVKD. The CDR3: CATSDSGLAAQRTNEQFF. The CDR3 nucleotides read TGTGCCACCAGTGACTCCGGACTAGCGGCGCAACGTACCAATGAGCAGTTCTTC.

The CDR3 region is CASSPKGAQYNEQFF. The CDR3 DNA reads as TGCGCCAGCAGCCCCAAGGGTGCGCAATACAATGAGCAGTTCTTC. The chain combines TRBV5-1 with TRBJ2-1; D unresolved. The CDR3 has 15 residues. Deletions cut 4 bases from V and 4 bases from J, with 15 bases between. From germline, CDR1 is SGHRS and CDR2 YFSETQ.